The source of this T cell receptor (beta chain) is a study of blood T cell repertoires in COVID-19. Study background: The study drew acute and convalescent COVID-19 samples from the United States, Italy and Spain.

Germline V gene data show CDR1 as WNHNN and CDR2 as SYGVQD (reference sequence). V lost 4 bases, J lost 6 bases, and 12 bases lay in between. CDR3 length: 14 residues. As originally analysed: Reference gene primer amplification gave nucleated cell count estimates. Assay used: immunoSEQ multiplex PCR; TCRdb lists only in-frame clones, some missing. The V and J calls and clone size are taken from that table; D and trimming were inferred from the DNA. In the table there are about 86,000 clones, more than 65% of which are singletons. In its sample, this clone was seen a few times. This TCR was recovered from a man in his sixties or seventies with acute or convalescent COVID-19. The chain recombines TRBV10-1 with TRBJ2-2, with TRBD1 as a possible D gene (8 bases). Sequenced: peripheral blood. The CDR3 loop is CASSGTGRAGELFF. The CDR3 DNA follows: TGCGCCAGCAGTGGGACAGGGAGGGCCGGGGAGCTGTTTTTT.